Listed below are T cell receptor beta chains from one sample, sequenced in a study of blood T cell repertoires in COVID-19. Using immunoSEQ multiplex PCR, the repertoire was profiled, and TCRdb retains in-frame clones only, with some absent. The sample consists of about 150,000 clones, approximately 80% of them appearing once. Sequenced material: peripheral blood. These receptor sequences come from a man aged 55 to 70 with acute or convalescent COVID-19. The CDR3 runs from the conserved cysteine through the conserved F or W. Fields, in order: D gene, clone size, V gene, J gene, CDR3 DNA, CDR3 protein. The D gene is left open where the match is weak. Clone size is given for some rows only: seen once, a few or many times, or a class if the clone is expanded.

TRBD2	NA	TRBV28	TRBJ2-3	TGTGCCAGCAGTGGGGGGGGTCTCGGCACAGATACGCAGTATTTT	CASSGGGLGTDTQYF
TRBD1	NA	TRBV28	TRBJ1-1	TGTGCCAGCAGTTTAGGCGGGGTACAGGGGACTGAAGCTTTCTTT	CASSLGGVQGTEAFF
TRBD2	NA	TRBV2	TRBJ2-3	TGTGCCAGCAGTGGGCGGACTAGCGGGGGGGAGCAGTATTTT	CASSGRTSGGEQYF
TRBD1	NA	TRBV19	TRBJ1-4	TGTGCCAGTAGTATAGGCGAGGGGGCAAGAGGGGAAAAACTGTTTTTT	CASSIGEGARGEKLFF
TRBD2	NA	TRBV5-4	TRBJ2-3	TGTGCCAGCAGCTGGGAGGTAACGGGACTAGCGGGGGGGCCATTAGATACGCAGTATTTT	CASSWEVTGLAGGPLDTQYF
NA	NA	TRBV10-2	TRBJ1-6	TGCGCCAGCAGTGGGTCCGGGGGGGAAGTTAATTCACCCCTCCACTTT	CASSGSGGEVNSPLHF
TRBD1	few	TRBV5-1	TRBJ1-2	TGCGCCAGCAGCTCCGGGACAGGGAGCTATGGCTACACCTTC	CASSSGTGSYGYTF
NA	NA	TRBV3-1/TRBV3-2	TRBJ2-5	TGTGCCAGCAGCCAAGGTGGCCTAGCCGGGGAGACCCAGTACTTC	CASSQGGLAGETQYF
TRBD2	NA	TRBV5-1	TRBJ2-2	TGCGCCAGCAGCTTGTCCAGCGGGAGGGCCGGAACCGGGGAGCTGTTTTTT	CASSLSSGRAGTGELFF
NA	NA	TRBV6-1	TRBJ2-7	TGTGCCAGCAGTGAAGCATGGGGAGGCGTTTCCTACGAGCAGTACTTC	CASSEAWGGVSYEQYF
TRBD1	NA	TRBV24-1	TRBJ1-2	TGTGCCACCAGTGATGTCCGGGACAGCCTAAACTATGGCTACACCTTC	CATSDVRDSLNYGYTF
TRBD1	NA	TRBV5-1	TRBJ2-2	TGCGCCAGCAGCTTAAGGACAGGGGGCATCGGGGAGCTGTTTTTT	CASSLRTGGIGELFF
NA	few	TRBV19	TRBJ1-2	TGTGCCAGTAGTTCCCGACAGGAAGGATGGGGCTACACCTTC	CASSSRQEGWGYTF
TRBD1	NA	TRBV7-9	TRBJ2-1	TGTGCCAGCAGCCTGCGGACAGGAGCCTACAATGAGCAGTTCTTC	CASSLRTGAYNEQFF
NA	NA	TRBV29-1	TRBJ2-3	TGCAGCGCCAGGGGCACAGATACGCAGTATTTT	CSARGTDTQYF
NA	NA	TRBV2	TRBJ1-2	TGTGCCAGCACTGTCTCTGGCCAGTTCTATGGCTACACCTTC	CASTVSGQFYGYTF
TRBD1	NA	TRBV10-3	TRBJ2-7	TGTGCCATCAGTGAGGTAGGACAGGGCTACGAGCAGTACTTC	CAISEVGQGYEQYF
NA	once	TRBV18	TRBJ1-4	TGTGCCAGCTCACCTCCCCTCAGGACAACTAATGAAAAACTGTTTTTT	CASSPPLRTTNEKLFF
NA	NA	TRBV4-1	TRBJ2-3	TGCGCCAGCAGCCGAACAGTCGGACTAAGCACAGATACGCAGTATTTT	CASSRTVGLSTDTQYF
TRBD1	NA	TRBV7-2	TRBJ2-2	TGTGCCAGCAGCCCCGACAGGGCGTTCGGGGAGCTGTTTTTT	CASSPDRAFGELFF
NA	NA	TRBV19	TRBJ2-7	TGTGCCAGCCGAAATCCCGGGACACGCGAGCAGTACTTC	CASRNPGTREQYF
TRBD2	NA	TRBV2	TRBJ2-5	TGTGCCAGCAGATCTAGCGGGAGACAGACCCAGTACTTC	CASRSSGRQTQYF
NA	few	TRBV11-2	TRBJ1-6	TGTGCCAGCAGCTTAGAGACTTTTTCACCCCTCCACTTT	CASSLETFSPLHF
NA	once	TRBV5-5	TRBJ2-5	TGTGCCAGCAGCTTGGGGGGCCAGGGTCCTCAAGAGACCCAGTACTTC	CASSLGGQGPQETQYF
TRBD2	NA	TRBV27	TRBJ2-3	TGTGCCAGCAGTCCAAACAAACTCATAGGACTAGCGGGGTTCACAGATACGCAGTATTTT	CASSPNKLIGLAGFTDTQYF
TRBD1	NA	TRBV28	TRBJ1-2	TGTGCCAGCAGTTTATATGGGGGAAGACAGGGGAATGGCTACACCTTC	CASSLYGGRQGNGYTF
NA	NA	TRBV6-5	TRBJ2-7	TGTGCCAGCTCACAGGGGGGGAGATGGGAGCAGTACTTC	CASSQGGRWEQYF
TRBD1	NA	TRBV27	TRBJ2-7	TGTGCCAGCAGTCAAAACACAGGGGGCTGGGAGCAGTACTTC	CASSQNTGGWEQYF
NA	NA	TRBV3-1/TRBV3-2	TRBJ1-6	TGTGCCAGCAGCCAAGGGGGGGGTCCCCGTCATTCACCCCTCCACTTT	CASSQGGGPRHSPLHF
TRBD1	once	TRBV25-1	TRBJ1-2	TGTGCCAGCTCCCCGACAGGGGCAAACTATGGCTACACCTTC	CASSPTGANYGYTF
NA	NA	TRBV11-2	TRBJ2-7	TGTGCCAGCAGCCTCTCAGGGGGGCCCTACGAGCAGTACTTC	CASSLSGGPYEQYF
NA	NA	TRBV27	TRBJ2-2	TGTGCCAGCAGTCCCTACCCCCTCACCGGGGAGCTGTTTTTT	CASSPYPLTGELFF
NA	NA	TRBV18	TRBJ1-6	TGTGCCAGCTCACCTTCTCCGGGGGGACCAGCTTCACCCCTCCACTTT	CASSPSPGGPASPLHF
NA	many	TRBV10-3	TRBJ2-1	TGTGCCATCAGCCACCTAGTCTACAATGAGCAGTTCTTC	CAISHLVYNEQFF
NA	NA	TRBV12-3/TRBV12-4	TRBJ2-1	TGTGCCAGCAGATTCCAGCGAAATGAGCAGTTCTTC	CASRFQRNEQFF
TRBD1	NA	TRBV27	TRBJ1-6	TGTGCCAGCAGTCCCCGACAGGGATCCTCACCCCTCCACTTT	CASSPRQGSSPLHF
NA	once	TRBV6-6	TRBJ2-4	TGTGCCAGCAGTACCGCCGGGAACATTCAGTACTTC	CASSTAGNIQYF
NA	NA	TRBV6-2/TRBV6-3	TRBJ1-1	TGTGCCAGCAGTTACCCCTTGAACACTGAAGCTTTCTTT	CASSYPLNTEAFF
TRBD1	NA	TRBV7-2	TRBJ1-2	TGTGCCAGCAGCTTAGACCCACACAGGGGCTATGGCTACACCTTC	CASSLDPHRGYGYTF
NA	NA	TRBV3-1/TRBV3-2	TRBJ2-1	TGTGCCAGCAGCCAAGGCGGCTTCAATGAGCAGTTCTTC	CASSQGGFNEQFF
TRBD1	once	TRBV5-1	TRBJ1-3	TGCGCCAGCAGCCCAGGGGGCCTAGGAAACACCATATATTTT	CASSPGGLGNTIYF
NA	once	TRBV19	TRBJ1-2	TGTGCCAGCCATGACTTTCGCTATGGCTACACCTTC	CASHDFRYGYTF
NA	NA	TRBV18	TRBJ1-1	TGTGCCAGCTCACCTAATCGACAAGCTGAAGCTTTCTTT	CASSPNRQAEAFF
NA	NA	TRBV7-2	TRBJ2-1	TGTGCCAGCAGCCCGGTAGCGGTCTACAATGAGCAGTTCTTC	CASSPVAVYNEQFF